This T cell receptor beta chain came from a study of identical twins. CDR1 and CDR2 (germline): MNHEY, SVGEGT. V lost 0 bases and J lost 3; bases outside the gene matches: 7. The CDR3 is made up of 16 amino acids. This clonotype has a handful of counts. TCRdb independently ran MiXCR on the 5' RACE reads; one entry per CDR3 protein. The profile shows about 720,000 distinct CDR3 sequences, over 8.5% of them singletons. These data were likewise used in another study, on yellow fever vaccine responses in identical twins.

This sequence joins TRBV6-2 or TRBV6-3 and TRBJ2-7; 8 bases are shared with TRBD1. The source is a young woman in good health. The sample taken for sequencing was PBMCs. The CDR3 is CASSYSPETGDYEQYF. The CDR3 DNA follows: TGTGCCAGCAGTTACTCCCCCGAGACAGGGGACTACGAGCAGTACTTC.